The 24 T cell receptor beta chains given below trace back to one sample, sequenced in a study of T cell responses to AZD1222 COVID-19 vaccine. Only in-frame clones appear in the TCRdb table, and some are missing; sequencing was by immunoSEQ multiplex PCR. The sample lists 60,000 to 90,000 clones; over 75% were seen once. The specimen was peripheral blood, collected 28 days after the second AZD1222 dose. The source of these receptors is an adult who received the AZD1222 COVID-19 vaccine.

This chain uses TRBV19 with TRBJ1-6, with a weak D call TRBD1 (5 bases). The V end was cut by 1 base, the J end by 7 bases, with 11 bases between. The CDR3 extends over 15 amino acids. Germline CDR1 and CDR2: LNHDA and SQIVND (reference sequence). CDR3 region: CASSIGPGRNSPLHF. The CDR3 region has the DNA TGTGCCAGTAGTATAGGTCCAGGGAGGAATTCACCCCTCCACTTT.

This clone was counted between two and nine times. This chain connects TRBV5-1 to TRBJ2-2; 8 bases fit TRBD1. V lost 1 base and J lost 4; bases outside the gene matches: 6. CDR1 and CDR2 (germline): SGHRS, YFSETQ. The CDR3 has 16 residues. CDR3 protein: CASSLSQGASTGELFF. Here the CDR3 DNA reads TGCGCCAGCAGCTTGAGTCAGGGGGCGAGCACCGGGGAGCTGTTTTTT.

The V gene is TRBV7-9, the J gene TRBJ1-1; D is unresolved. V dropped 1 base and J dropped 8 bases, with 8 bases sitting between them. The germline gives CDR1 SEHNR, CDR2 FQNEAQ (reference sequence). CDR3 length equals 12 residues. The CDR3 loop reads CASSLDGVEAFF. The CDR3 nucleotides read TGTGCCAGCAGCTTAGATGGGGTAGAAGCTTTCTTT.

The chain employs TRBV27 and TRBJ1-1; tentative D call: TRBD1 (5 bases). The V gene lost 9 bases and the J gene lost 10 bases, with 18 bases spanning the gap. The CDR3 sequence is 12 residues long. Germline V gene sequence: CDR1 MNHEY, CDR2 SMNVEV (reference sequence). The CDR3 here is CASSTGGTVAFF. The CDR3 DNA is TGTGCCAGTAGTACCGGGGGAACGGTAGCTTTCTTT.

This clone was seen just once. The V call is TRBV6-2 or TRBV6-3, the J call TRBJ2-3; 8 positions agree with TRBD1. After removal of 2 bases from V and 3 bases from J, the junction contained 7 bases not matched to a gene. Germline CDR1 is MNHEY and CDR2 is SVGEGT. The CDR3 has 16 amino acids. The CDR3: CASSYLRTGLTDTQYF. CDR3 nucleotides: TGTGCCAGCAGTTACCTCCGGACAGGGTTGACAGATACGCAGTATTTT.

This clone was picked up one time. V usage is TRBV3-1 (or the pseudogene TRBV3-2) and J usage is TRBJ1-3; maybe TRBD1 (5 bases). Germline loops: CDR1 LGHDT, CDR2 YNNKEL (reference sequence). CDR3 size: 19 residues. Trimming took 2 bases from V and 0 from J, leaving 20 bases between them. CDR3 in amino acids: CASSQRTGWGSNSGNTIYF. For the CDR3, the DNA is TGTGCCAGCAGCCAACGAACCGGATGGGGCAGTAACTCTGGAAACACCATATATTTT.

CDR3 region: CASSDIRDRASPLHF. DNA for the CDR3: TGTGCCAGCAGTGACATACGGGACAGGGCATCACCCCTCCACTTT. The chain couples TRBV25-1 to TRBJ1-6; 9 positions match TRBD1. The germline CDR1 and CDR2 sequences are MGHDK and SYGVNS. This CDR3 is built from 15 residues. V trimming: 3 bases; J trimming: 10 bases; junction bases outside the gene matches: 7.

CDR3 sequence (DNA): TGTGCCAGCAGCCTACAGGGGGCCGCCTATGGCTACACCTTC. Amino acids: CASSLQGAAYGYTF. The chain links TRBV5-4 to TRBJ1-2; 9 bases align to TRBD1. The J segment lost 4 bases and the V segment lost 4 bases, leaving 5 bases of the junction unmatched. The CDR3 is made up of 14 amino acids. CDR1 SGHNT and CDR2 YYREEE come from the germline V gene (reference sequence).

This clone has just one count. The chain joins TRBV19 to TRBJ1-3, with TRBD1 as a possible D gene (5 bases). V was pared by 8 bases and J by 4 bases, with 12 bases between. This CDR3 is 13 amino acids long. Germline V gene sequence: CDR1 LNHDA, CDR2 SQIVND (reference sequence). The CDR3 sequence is CASPGPGGNTIYF. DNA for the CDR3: TGTGCCAGTCCGGGACCAGGAGGAAACACCATATATTTT.

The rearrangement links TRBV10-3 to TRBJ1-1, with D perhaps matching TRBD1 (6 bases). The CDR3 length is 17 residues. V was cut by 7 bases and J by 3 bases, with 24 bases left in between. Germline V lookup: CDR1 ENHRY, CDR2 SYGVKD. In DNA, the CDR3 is TGTGCCATCATAAATGGGACAACCTTAGGTAGGGACACTGAAGCTTTCTTT. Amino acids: CAIINGTTLGRDTEAFF.

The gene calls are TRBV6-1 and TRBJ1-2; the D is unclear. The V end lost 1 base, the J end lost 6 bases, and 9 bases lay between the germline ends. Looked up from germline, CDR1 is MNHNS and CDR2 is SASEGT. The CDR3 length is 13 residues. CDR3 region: CASSEVGSNGYTF. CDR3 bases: TGTGCCAGCAGTGAAGTGGGGAGCAATGGCTACACCTTC.

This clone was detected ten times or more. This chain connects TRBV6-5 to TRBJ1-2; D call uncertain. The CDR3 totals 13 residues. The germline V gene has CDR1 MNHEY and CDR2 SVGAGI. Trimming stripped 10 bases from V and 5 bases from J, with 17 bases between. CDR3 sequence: CATREGVIYGYTF. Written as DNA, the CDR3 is TGTGCCACCCGGGAAGGCGTGATTTATGGCTACACCTTC.

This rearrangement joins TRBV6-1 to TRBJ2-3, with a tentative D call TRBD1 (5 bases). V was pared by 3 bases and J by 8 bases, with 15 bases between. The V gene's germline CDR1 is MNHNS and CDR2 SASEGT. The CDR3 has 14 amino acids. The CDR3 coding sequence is TGTGCCAGCAGTGAGGATCAGGGCCCCGGTACGCAGTATTTT. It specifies CASSEDQGPGTQYF.

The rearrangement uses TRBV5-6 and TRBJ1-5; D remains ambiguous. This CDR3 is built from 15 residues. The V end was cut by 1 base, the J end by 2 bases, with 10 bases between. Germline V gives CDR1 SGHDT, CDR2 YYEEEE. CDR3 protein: CASSLRGPGNQPQHF. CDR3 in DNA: TGTGCCAGCAGCTTGCGGGGTCCGGGCAATCAGCCCCAGCATTTT.

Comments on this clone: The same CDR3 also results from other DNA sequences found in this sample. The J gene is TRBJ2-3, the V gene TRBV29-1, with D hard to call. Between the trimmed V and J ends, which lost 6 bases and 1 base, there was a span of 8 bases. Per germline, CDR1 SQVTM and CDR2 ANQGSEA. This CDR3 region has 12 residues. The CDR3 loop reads CSVEIRTDTQYF. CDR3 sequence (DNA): TGCAGCGTCGAGATCCGCACAGATACGCAGTATTTT.

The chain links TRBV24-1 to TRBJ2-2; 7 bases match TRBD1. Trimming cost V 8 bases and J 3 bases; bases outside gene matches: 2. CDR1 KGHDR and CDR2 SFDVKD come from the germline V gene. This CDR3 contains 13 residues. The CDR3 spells CATNDRDTGELFF. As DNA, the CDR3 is TGTGCCACCAACGACAGGGACACCGGGGAGCTGTTTTTT.

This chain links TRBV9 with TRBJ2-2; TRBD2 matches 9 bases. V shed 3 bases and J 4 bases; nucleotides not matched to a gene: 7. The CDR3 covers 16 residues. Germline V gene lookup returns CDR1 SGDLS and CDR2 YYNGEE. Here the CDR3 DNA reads TGTGCCAGCAGCGCTAACAGCGGGGGGAGCACCGGGGAGCTGTTTTTT. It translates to CASSANSGGSTGELFF.

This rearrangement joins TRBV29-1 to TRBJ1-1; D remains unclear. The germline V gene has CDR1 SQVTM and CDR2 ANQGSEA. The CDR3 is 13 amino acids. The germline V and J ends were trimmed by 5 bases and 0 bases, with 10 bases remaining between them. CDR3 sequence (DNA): TGCAGCGTTACGAGGGCCTTGAACACTGAAGCTTTCTTT. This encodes CSVTRALNTEAFF.

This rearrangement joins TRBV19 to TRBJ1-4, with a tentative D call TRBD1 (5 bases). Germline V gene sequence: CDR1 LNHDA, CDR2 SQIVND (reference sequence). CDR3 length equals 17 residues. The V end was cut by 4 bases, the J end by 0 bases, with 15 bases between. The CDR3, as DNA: TGTGCCAGTAGTAACGACCGGGACGTTGCAACTAATGAAAAACTGTTTTTT. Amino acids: CASSNDRDVATNEKLFF.

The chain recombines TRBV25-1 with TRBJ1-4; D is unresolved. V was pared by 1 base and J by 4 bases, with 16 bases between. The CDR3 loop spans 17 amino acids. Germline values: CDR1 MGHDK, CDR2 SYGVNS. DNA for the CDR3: TGTGCCAGCAGTGAATCTCCTGGGCGGGAGGGTAATGAAAAACTGTTTTTT. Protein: CASSESPGREGNEKLFF.

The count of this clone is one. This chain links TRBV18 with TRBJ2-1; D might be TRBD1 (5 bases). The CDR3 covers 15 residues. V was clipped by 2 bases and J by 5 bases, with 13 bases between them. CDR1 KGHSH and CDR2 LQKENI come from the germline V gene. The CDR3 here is CASSPGAGSDNEQFF. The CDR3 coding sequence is TGTGCCAGCTCACCAGGGGCAGGGTCCGACAATGAGCAGTTCTTC.

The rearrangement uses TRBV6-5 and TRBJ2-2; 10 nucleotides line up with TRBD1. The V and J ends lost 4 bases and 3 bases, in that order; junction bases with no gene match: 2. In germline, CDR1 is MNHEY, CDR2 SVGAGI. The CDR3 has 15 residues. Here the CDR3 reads CASSSGTGDTGELFF. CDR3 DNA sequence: TGTGCCAGCAGTTCCGGGACAGGGGACACCGGGGAGCTGTTTTTT.

CDR3 region: CASSPNSGDLQETQYF. The CDR3 coding sequence is TGTGCCAGCAGCCCGAATAGCGGGGACCTCCAAGAGACCCAGTACTTC. The chain couples TRBV11-2 to TRBJ2-5, with TRBD2 matching 8 bases. After removal of 5 bases from V and 1 base from J, the junction contained 9 bases not matched to a gene. There are 16 residues in the CDR3. Germline V gene data show CDR1 as SGHAT and CDR2 as FQNNGV.

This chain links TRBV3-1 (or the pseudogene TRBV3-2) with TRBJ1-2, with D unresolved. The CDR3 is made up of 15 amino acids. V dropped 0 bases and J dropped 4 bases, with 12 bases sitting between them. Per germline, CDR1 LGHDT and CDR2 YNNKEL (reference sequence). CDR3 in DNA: TGTGCCAGCAGCCAAGATCTAGCACAGAGCTATGGCTACACCTTC. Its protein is CASSQDLAQSYGYTF.